These 24 T cell receptor beta chains originate from one sample sequenced in a study of graft-versus-host responses after intestinal transplantation. Data came from immunoSEQ multiplex PCR; TCRdb stores just in-frame clones and leaves some out. The sample shows about 39,000 clones, nearly 90% of them seen only once. The material was PBMCs, obtained 260 to 270 days after transplant. Every receptor here comes from a human patient who received an intestinal transplant, so some T cells may come from the graft donor.

This chain uses TRBV7-3 with TRBJ2-2, with TRBD2 matching 9 bases. Germline CDR1 is SGHTA and CDR2 is FQGTGA. The CDR3 is made up of 16 amino acids. V lost 2 bases and J lost 6; bases outside the gene matches: 7. The CDR3 loop reads CASSLAVAGDPGELFF. The CDR3 DNA is TGTGCCAGCAGCTTAGCGGTAGCGGGGGATCCCGGGGAGCTGTTTTTT.

This clone was seen a single time. V and J are TRBV9 and TRBJ1-1; D is uncertain. With 1 base removed from V and 0 bases from J, the gap between germline ends came to 10 bases. The CDR3 sequence is 15 residues long. Germline V gene sequence: CDR1 SGDLS, CDR2 YYNGEE. The chain's CDR3 is CASSVLGDMNTEAFF. DNA for the CDR3: TGTGCCAGCAGCGTATTGGGTGACATGAACACTGAAGCTTTCTTT. The variable domain in full, with the rest retrieved from reference TRBV9 and TRBJ1-1, is DSGVTQTPKHLITATGQRVTLRCSPRSGDLSVYWYQQSLDQGLQFLIQYYNGEERAKGNILERFSAQQFPDLHSELNLSSLELGDSALYFCASSVLGDMNTEAFFGQGTRLTVV.

The V call is TRBV15, the J call TRBJ1-6, with TRBD1 matching 9 bases. Germline values: CDR1 LNHNV, CDR2 YYDKDF (reference sequence). V dropped 3 bases and J dropped 8; count of bases not matched to a gene: 2. CDR3 size: 14 residues. The CDR3 region is CATSSDRGYSPLHF. In DNA, the CDR3 is TGTGCCACCAGCAGTGACAGGGGGTATTCACCCCTCCACTTT.

The chain combines TRBV20-1 with TRBJ2-5; TRBD1 might be the D (6 bases). CDR3 length equals 11 residues. Germline lookup yields CDR1 DFQATT and CDR2 SNEGSKA (reference sequence). Trimming removed 6 bases at V and 5 bases at J, with 10 bases between. Here the CDR3 reads CSADSWETQYF. The DNA for the CDR3 is TGCAGTGCGGACAGCTGGGAGACCCAGTACTTC.

V and J are TRBV29-1 and TRBJ1-5; the D gene is possibly TRBD1 (5 bases). The CDR3 has 13 amino acids. Germline V gene lookup returns CDR1 SQVTM and CDR2 ANQGSEA. Trimming left V 6 bases short and J 3 bases short, with 12 bases between. The CDR3 protein is CSVADSYNQPQHF. In DNA, the CDR3 is TGCAGCGTGGCAGACAGTTACAATCAGCCCCAGCATTTT.

A single count supports this clone. The chain links TRBV7-9 to TRBJ2-5, with 7 positions matching TRBD2. The J call may not be correct, given that the DNA end is closer to TRBJ2-7. Per the germline V gene, CDR1 is SEHNR and CDR2 is FQNEAQ (reference sequence). The CDR3 length is 14 residues. This CDR3 reads CASSREAGPYEQYF. In DNA form, the CDR3 reads TGTGCCAGCAGCCGGGAGGCGGGGCCCTACGAGCAGTACTTC.

With regard to this clone: One end of the junction does not line up with germline, which may come from a read error. The chain recombines TRBV7-2 with TRBJ2-3, with 7 bases aligning to TRBD2. CDR3 length equals 15 residues. CDR1 SGHTA and CDR2 FQGNSA come from the germline V gene. CDR3 residues: CASSLGAGITDTQYF. The CDR3 region has the DNA TGTGCCAGCAGTTTAGGAGCGGGAATCACAGATACGCAGTATTTT.

The chain couples TRBV5-5 to TRBJ1-1, with D possibly TRBD1 on 6 matching bases. Per the germline V gene, CDR1 is SGHKS and CDR2 is YYEKEE (reference sequence). The CDR3 spans 15 residues. Trimming stripped 2 bases from V and 0 bases from J, with 11 bases between. The CDR3 region has the DNA TGTGCCAGCAGCTTAACAGGGACGATGAACACTGAAGCTTTCTTT. Protein: CASSLTGTMNTEAFF.

The V call is TRBV7-9, the J call TRBJ2-7, with D maybe TRBD2 (6 bases). Germline CDR1 is SEHNR and CDR2 is FQNEAQ (reference sequence). This CDR3 is 12 amino acids long. V was shortened by 4 bases and J by 7 bases, with 11 bases between the two germline ends. CDR3: CASSYVGGEQYF. Written as DNA, the CDR3 is TGTGCCAGCAGCTATGTCGGGGGAGAGCAGTACTTC.

A single count supports this clone. V and J are TRBV27 and TRBJ1-2; 8 positions match TRBD1. The CDR3 contains 14 residues. V shed 2 bases, J shed 6 bases, and the junction held 5 bases outside the gene matches. The germline V gene encodes CDR1 MNHEY and CDR2 SMNVEV (reference sequence). The CDR3 coding sequence is TGTGCCAGCAGTTTAAACGCCAGGGGGCATGGCTACACCTTC. It translates to CASSLNARGHGYTF.

The V gene is TRBV2, the J gene TRBJ1-2, with unresolved D. The CDR3 has 11 amino acids. Germline V gene lookup returns CDR1 SNHLY and CDR2 FYNNEI. The germline V and J ends were trimmed by 9 bases and 7 bases, with 12 bases remaining between them. The CDR3: CARQEYPGYTF. As DNA, the CDR3 is TGTGCCAGGCAGGAATACCCTGGCTACACCTTC.

The genes are TRBV7-8 and TRBJ2-3; possible D gene TRBD1, 5 bases. The V end lost 7 bases, the J end lost 0 bases, and 14 bases lay between the germline ends. Per germline, CDR1 SGHVS and CDR2 FQNEAQ. There are 15 residues in the CDR3. CDR3 DNA sequence: TGTGCCAGCACAGAAGGGGTTCCTAGCACAGATACGCAGTATTTT. Translated: CASTEGVPSTDTQYF. The whole variable domain, remainder taken from reference TRBV7-8 and TRBJ2-3, is GAGVSQSPRYKVAKRGQDVALRCDPISGHVSLFWYQQALGQGPEFLTYFQNEAQLDKSGLPSDRFFAERPEGSVSTLKIQRTQQEDSAVYLCASTEGVPSTDTQYFGPGTRLTVL.

The V gene is TRBV7-9, the J gene TRBJ1-1, with D maybe TRBD1 (5 bases). Germline values: CDR1 SEHNR, CDR2 FQNEAQ (reference sequence). There are 14 residues in the CDR3. V gave up 2 bases and J gave up 0 bases, with 7 bases separating them. CDR3 in DNA: TGTGCCAGCAGCTTAACAGGCCTGAACACTGAAGCTTTCTTT. This translates into CASSLTGLNTEAFF. Complete variable domain (other parts from reference TRBV7-9 and TRBJ1-1): DTGVSQNPRHKITKRGQNVTFRCDPISEHNRLYWYRQTLGQGPEFLTYFQNEAQLEKSRLLSDRFSAERPKGSFSTLEIQRTEQGDSAMYLCASSLTGLNTEAFFGQGTRLTVV.

The V call is TRBV6-6, the J call TRBJ2-7, with D maybe TRBD1 (6 bases). Germline values: CDR1 MNHNY, CDR2 SVGAGI (reference sequence). The CDR3 consists of 12 residues. V shed 6 bases and J shed 2 bases, with 8 bases lying between them. CDR3 residues: CASRAGAYEQYF. The DNA for the CDR3 is TGTGCCAGCAGGGCAGGGGCCTACGAGCAGTACTTC.

The V and J genes are TRBV7-3 and TRBJ2-5; D call uncertain. CDR3 length equals 14 residues. Trimming removed 2 bases at V and 2 bases at J, with 9 bases between. CDR1 SGHTA and CDR2 FQGTGA come from the germline V gene. CDR3 DNA sequence: TGTGCCAGCAGCTTAGAACTTTTTCAAGAGACCCAGTACTTC. It codes for CASSLELFQETQYF.

The chain couples TRBV27 to TRBJ1-1; D possibly corresponds to TRBD1 (6 bases). The CDR3 is 12 amino acids. Germline CDR1 MNHEY, CDR2 SMNVEV (reference sequence). Trimming took off 4 bases at V and 7 bases at J, with 10 bases between the two ends. CDR3: CASSSQGLEAFF. The CDR3 bases are TGTGCCAGCAGTTCACAGGGCCTTGAAGCTTTCTTT.

The V gene is TRBV7-9, the J gene TRBJ1-4, with TRBD1 as a possible D gene (6 bases). Germline V gene lookup returns CDR1 SEHNR and CDR2 FQNEAQ (reference sequence). The CDR3 length is 15 residues. The ends were cut back, 5 bases at V and 8 bases at J, with 18 bases in the middle. For the CDR3, the DNA is TGTGCCAGCAGCCAAACAGGGTTTGGGGGGGAAAAACTGTTTTTT. As protein: CASSQTGFGGEKLFF.

This clone has a single count. This chain connects TRBV6-1 to TRBJ1-2; D not certain. This CDR3 has 13 residues. With 5 bases removed from V and 8 bases from J, the gap between germline ends came to 15 bases. CDR1 is MNHNS and CDR2 is SASEGT in the germline V gene. The CDR3 reads CASSSDGLGGYTF. In DNA, the CDR3 is TGTGCCAGCAGTTCGGACGGGCTCGGAGGCTACACCTTC.

This clone was seen only a few times. The chain is built from TRBV6-4 and TRBJ2-3; D might be TRBD1 (5 bases). The V and J ends lost 2 bases and 0 bases respectively, with 9 bases between them. In germline, CDR1 is MRHNA, CDR2 SNTAGT. The CDR3 is 15 residues long. CDR3 in amino acids: CASSDGATSTDTQYF. CDR3 nucleotide sequence: TGTGCCAGCAGTGACGGGGCAACTAGCACAGATACGCAGTATTTT.

The V and J genes are TRBV30 and TRBJ2-7, with D possibly TRBD1 on 5 matching bases. Trimming took off 3 bases at V and 2 bases at J, with 11 bases between the two ends. The CDR3 is 13 amino acids. Germline CDR1 GTSNPN, CDR2 SVGIG (reference sequence). The CDR3: CAWSPDTTYEQYF. The CDR3 bases are TGTGCCTGGAGCCCGGACACCACCTACGAGCAGTACTTC.

The chain joins TRBV10-3 to TRBJ2-2, with a weak D call TRBD2 (6 bases). The CDR3 loop spans 16 amino acids. Germline CDR1 reads ENHRY; CDR2 reads SYGVKD. V was cut by 8 bases and J by 2 bases, with 18 bases left in between. The CDR3 region is CAIGRGYRVNTGELFF. The CDR3 nucleotides read TGTGCCATCGGTCGGGGGTACCGAGTCAACACCGGGGAGCTGTTTTTT.

Comments on this clone: One junction end does not reproduce the germline sequence, and a read error may be involved. The chain employs TRBV15 and TRBJ2-5; 8 nucleotides line up with TRBD2. This CDR3 spans 15 amino acids. CDR1 and CDR2 (germline): LNHNV, YYDKDF (reference sequence). In DNA, the CDR3 is TGTGCCACCAGCATTCCCAGCGGGGGTCAAGAGACCCGGTACTTC. Translation: CATSIPSGGQETRYF.

The chain recombines TRBV9 with TRBJ1-1, with D possibly TRBD1 on 6 matching bases. Germline V gives CDR1 SGDLS, CDR2 YYNGEE. V gave up 5 bases and J gave up 6 bases, with 14 bases separating them. CDR3 size: 13 residues. The CDR3 loop reads CASSRRGYAEAFF. The CDR3 DNA sequence: TGTGCCAGCAGTCGTAGGGGGTATGCTGAAGCTTTCTTT.

V and J are TRBV19 and TRBJ1-2; D possibly corresponds to TRBD1 (5 bases). This CDR3 has 13 amino acids. Germline CDR1 is LNHDA and CDR2 is SQIVND (reference sequence). V shed 10 bases and J shed 1 base, with 13 bases lying between them. CDR3 amino acids: CATTDTNNYGYTF. The CDR3 bases are TGTGCCACCACGGACACCAATAACTATGGCTACACCTTC.